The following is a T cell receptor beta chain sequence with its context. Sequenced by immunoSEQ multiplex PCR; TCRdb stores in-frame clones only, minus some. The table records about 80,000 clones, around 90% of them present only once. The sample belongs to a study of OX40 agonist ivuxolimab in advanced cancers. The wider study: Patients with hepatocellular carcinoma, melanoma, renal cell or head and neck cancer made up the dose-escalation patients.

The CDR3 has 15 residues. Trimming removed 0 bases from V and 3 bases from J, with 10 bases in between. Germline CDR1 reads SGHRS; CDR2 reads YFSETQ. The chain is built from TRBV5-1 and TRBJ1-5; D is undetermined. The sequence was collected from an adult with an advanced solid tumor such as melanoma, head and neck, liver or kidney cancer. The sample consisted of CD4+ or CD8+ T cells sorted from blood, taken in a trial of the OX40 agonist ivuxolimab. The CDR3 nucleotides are TGCGCCAGCAGCTTGGTCCCAGACACCAATCAGCCCCAGCATTTT. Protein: CASSLVPDTNQPQHF. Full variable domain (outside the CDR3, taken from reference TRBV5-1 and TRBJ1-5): KAGVTQTPRYLIKTRGQQVTLSCSPISGHRSVSWYQQTPGQGLQFLFEYFSETQRNKGNFPGRFSGRQFSNSRSEMNVSTLELGDSALYLCASSLVPDTNQPQHFGDGTRLSIL.